These 21 T cell receptor beta chains originate from one sample sequenced in a study of blood T cell repertoires in COVID-19 (TCRdb year 2020). Library creation used the immunoSEQ multiplex PCR assay. Entries here come from immuneACCESS through TCRdb and include only in-frame sequences with V and J called. Some clones fail to appear in such tables; in the studies checked, an unresolved V gene covers under half of the shortfall, and the cause of the remainder is unknown. This sample holds about 170,000 clones; roughly 84% were observed only once. The top ten clones comprise approximately 10% of the sample. Sequences were obtained from peripheral blood. The receptors derive from a woman at least 80 years old with active or convalescent COVID-19.

The rearrangement links TRBV2 to TRBJ1-4; a weak D match, TRBD1 (6 bases). Germline V CDR1 and CDR2: SNHLY, FYNNEI. CDR3 length: 15 amino acids. V lost 4 bases to trimming and J lost 3 bases, with 12 bases between them. CDR3 nucleotides: TGTGCCAGCAGTGTTTTGGGACAATCTAATGAAAAACTGTTTTTT. It translates to CASSVLGQSNEKLFF.

V is TRBV28 and J is TRBJ2-2; a weak D match, TRBD1 (6 bases). Germline CDR1 MDHEN, CDR2 SYDVKM. The CDR3 has 18 amino acids. V dropped 8 bases and J dropped 0 bases, with 22 bases sitting between them. The CDR3 is CASGPGHGKPSNTGELFF. CDR3 DNA: TGTGCCAGCGGGCCGGGACACGGAAAGCCCTCGAACACCGGGGAGCTGTTTTTT.

The chain is built from TRBV11-2 and TRBJ1-3; no firm D call. V dropped 6 bases and J dropped 7 bases, with 16 bases sitting between them. The CDR3 runs to 14 residues. Germline V CDR1 and CDR2: SGHAT, FQNNGV. The CDR3 region has the DNA TGTGCCAGCAGACGCGGGGTTTTTGAGAACACCATATATTTT. It is translated as CASRRGVFENTIYF.

The CDR3 coding sequence is TGCGCCAGCAGCCCACAGGGGTACGAGCAGTACTTC. It encodes CASSPQGYEQYF. The chain is built from TRBV5-1 and TRBJ2-7, with 7 bases aligning to TRBD1. The junction had 2 bases not matched to a gene; V was cut back by 4 bases and J by 4 bases. The germline V gene encodes CDR1 SGHRS and CDR2 YFSETQ. This CDR3 contains 12 residues.

The CDR3 protein is CATSDLGTQGSYNEQFF. For the CDR3, the DNA is TGTGCCACCAGTGATTTGGGGACACAAGGCTCCTACAATGAGCAGTTCTTC. The rearrangement links TRBV24-1 to TRBJ2-1; D may be TRBD1 (6 bases). Looked up from germline, CDR1 is KGHDR and CDR2 is SFDVKD. This CDR3 comprises 17 residues. V lost 0 bases to trimming and J lost 0 bases, with 11 bases between them.

This chain joins TRBV30 and TRBJ1-6, with TRBD1 matching over 7 bases. J was trimmed by 6 bases and V by 5 bases; bases with no gene match: 4. The CDR3 consists of 13 residues. CDR1 is GTSNPN and CDR2 is SVGIG in the germline V gene (reference sequence). CDR3 in DNA: TGTGCCTGGGGGGGACAGATTAATTCACCCCTCCACTTT. It is translated as CAWGGQINSPLHF.

The chain uses TRBV7-9 and TRBJ2-1, with no clear D. V was clipped by 5 bases and J by 10 bases, with 21 bases between them. The CDR3 length is 15 residues. CDR1 is SEHNR and CDR2 is FQNEAQ in the germline V gene (reference sequence). CDR3 DNA: TGTGCCAGCAGCGACCGAGGCCTTAGAGGCTTGGAGCAGTTCTTC. Its protein is CASSDRGLRGLEQFF.

V and J are TRBV5-1 and TRBJ2-1, with 12 bases matching TRBD1. V shed 0 bases, J shed 7 bases, and the junction held 5 bases outside the gene matches. There are 16 residues in the CDR3. In germline, CDR1 is SGHRS, CDR2 YFSETQ. DNA of the CDR3: TGCGCCAGCAGCTTGGGCGGGACAGGGGGCAAAAATGAGCAGTTCTTC. This codes for CASSLGGTGGKNEQFF.

The gene calls are TRBV7-3 and TRBJ2-2, with 7 nucleotides matching TRBD2. Losses at the gene ends were 5 bases for V and 5 bases for J; bases not matched to a gene: 14. CDR1 is SGHTA and CDR2 is FQGTGA in the germline V gene. The CDR3 length is 17 residues. The CDR3 protein is CASSRTSGRVQTGELFF. The DNA for the CDR3 is TGTGCCAGCAGCCGAACTTCGGGGAGGGTCCAGACCGGGGAGCTGTTTTTT.

V gene TRBV19 combines with J gene TRBJ1-1; D may be TRBD1 (6 bases). The CDR3 has 13 residues. Trimming cost V 3 bases and J 6 bases, with 11 bases left between them. Germline V gene data show CDR1 as LNHDA and CDR2 as SQIVND (reference sequence). The CDR3 DNA reads as TGTGCCAGTAGTATTAAACAGGGCTCTGAAGCTTTCTTT. Translation gives CASSIKQGSEAFF.

This rearrangement joins TRBV2 to TRBJ2-5; 9 bases align to TRBD2. This CDR3 has 17 amino acids. V was clipped by 3 bases and J by 5 bases; unmatched bases: 13. Germline CDR1 reads SNHLY; CDR2 reads FYNNEI. The chain's CDR3 is CASSDKRLAGRWETQYF. The CDR3 coding sequence is TGTGCCAGCAGTGATAAGCGGCTAGCGGGACGGTGGGAGACCCAGTACTTC.

V is TRBV21-1 and J is TRBJ1-6; TRBD1, as called in the table, went unchecked against the DNA. TRBV21-1 is a pseudogene segment. The CDR3 is 15 amino acids. CDR3 protein: CASRGTGYVDSPLHF. The CDR3 region has the DNA TGTGCCAGCAGGGGAACAGGGTATGTAGATTCACCCCTCCACTTT.

V gene TRBV29-1 combines with J gene TRBJ2-1; 8 nucleotides match TRBD2. This CDR3 has 16 amino acids. Germline V gives CDR1 SQVTM, CDR2 ANQGSEA. V lost 6 bases and J lost 4; bases outside the gene matches: 14. The DNA of the CDR3 is TGCAGCGTCTCGACCACAGCGGGAGTCGCGTACAATGAGCAGTTCTTC. This gives the protein CSVSTTAGVAYNEQFF.

This clone was seen a single time. This chain uses TRBV28 with TRBJ1-2; no clear D gene. This CDR3 is built from 12 residues. CDR1 and CDR2 (germline): MDHEN, SYDVKM. V dropped 4 bases and J dropped 5 bases, with 8 bases sitting between them. The CDR3 here is CASSSQRYGYTF. DNA of the CDR3: TGTGCCAGCAGTTCCCAGAGGTATGGCTACACCTTC.

The chain joins TRBV27 to TRBJ2-7, with D perhaps matching TRBD1 (5 bases). The ends were cut back, 3 bases at V and 2 bases at J, with 17 bases in the middle. Germline lookup yields CDR1 MNHEY and CDR2 SMNVEV (reference sequence). The CDR3 has 16 amino acids. The DNA for the CDR3 is TGTGCCAGCAGTTTTGGCAGGGCCCTATCCCCCTACGAGCAGTACTTC. Translating it yields CASSFGRALSPYEQYF.

The chain combines TRBV21-1 with TRBJ2-7; the table gives TRBD2 as D, unverified against the DNA. TRBV21-1 is shown as a pseudogene. The CDR3 sequence is 12 residues long. CDR3 in DNA: TGTGCCAGCGCCTATAAATCCTACGAGCAGTACTTC. As protein: CASAYKSYEQYF.

This clone appeared a single time. The chain employs TRBV5-8 and TRBJ1-5, with D perhaps TRBD1 (5 bases). V lost 0 bases and J 11 bases, leaving 12 bases between the germline ends. Germline-derived CDR1 and CDR2 are SGHTS and YDEGEE. There are 13 residues in the CDR3. This CDR3 reads CASSLAREGTQHF. The DNA of the CDR3 is TGTGCCAGCAGCTTGGCGAGGGAGGGGACCCAGCATTTT.

This chain connects TRBV5-1 to TRBJ1-1, with 11 bases identical to TRBD1. This CDR3 region has 14 residues. V shed 4 bases, J shed 10 bases, and the junction held 9 bases outside the gene matches. Germline V lookup: CDR1 SGHRS, CDR2 YFSETQ. CDR3 DNA: TGCGCCAGCAGCAATACGGACAGGGGGCTAGGAGCTTTCTTT. It yields the protein CASSNTDRGLGAFF. Variable domain in full (rest from reference TRBV5-1 and TRBJ1-1): KAGVTQTPRYLIKTRGQQVTLSCSPISGHRSVSWYQQTPGQGLQFLFEYFSETQRNKGNFPGRFSGRQFSNSRSEMNVSTLELGDSALYLCASSNTDRGLGAFFGQGTRLTVV.

The chain joins TRBV18 to TRBJ2-3; possible D gene TRBD2, 5 bases. There are 17 residues in the CDR3. Trimming stripped 6 bases from V and 4 bases from J, with 23 bases between. Germline CDR1 reads KGHSH; CDR2 reads LQKENI. The CDR3: CASSAFGGAEGPDTQYF. As DNA, the CDR3 is TGTGCCAGCTCCGCTTTTGGCGGAGCCGAGGGCCCAGATACGCAGTATTTT.

The chain is built from TRBV7-8 and TRBJ2-1; D not certain. CDR3 length equals 14 residues. V gave up 5 bases and J gave up 4 bases, with 12 bases separating them. CDR1 and CDR2 from the germline V gene are SGHVS and FQNEAQ. The CDR3 DNA is TGTGCCAGCAGCCCCGCCGCGGAATACAATGAGCAGTTCTTC. This translates into CASSPAAEYNEQFF.

Of note for this clone: Sequence at one end of the junction differs from germline and may be a read error. The V gene is TRBV7-7, the J gene TRBJ2-1; TRBD2 matches 15 bases. CDR1 SSHAT and CDR2 FNYEAQ come from the germline V gene (reference sequence). The CDR3 is 16 amino acids. As DNA, the CDR3 is TGTGCTAGCAGCTCCGGGACTAGCGGGAGGTACAATGAGCAGTTCTTC. The encoded protein is CASSSGTSGRYNEQFF. The entire variable domain, with the rest obtained from reference TRBV7-7 and TRBJ2-1, is as follows: GAGVSQSPRYKVTKRGQDVTLRCDPISSHATLYWYQQALGQGPEFLTYFNYEAQPDKSGLPSDRFSAERPEGSISTLTIQRTEQRDSAMYRCASSSGTSGRYNEQFFGPGTRLTVL.